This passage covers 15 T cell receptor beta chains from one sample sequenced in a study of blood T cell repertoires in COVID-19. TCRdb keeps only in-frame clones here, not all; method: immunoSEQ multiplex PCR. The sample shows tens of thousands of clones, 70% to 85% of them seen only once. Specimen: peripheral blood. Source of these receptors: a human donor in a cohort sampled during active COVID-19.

The CDR3 loop reads CASSLEGTGPNTEAFF. The DNA of the CDR3 is TGTGCCAGCAGCTTGGAAGGGACAGGGCCTAACACTGAAGCTTTCTTT. The rearrangement links TRBV5-6 to TRBJ1-1; 9 bases are a match to TRBD1. CDR1 is SGHDT and CDR2 is YYEEEE in the germline V gene. The CDR3 is 16 residues long. The J segment lost 2 bases and the V segment lost 0 bases, leaving 5 bases of the junction unmatched. The whole variable domain, filled in from reference TRBV5-6 and TRBJ1-1, reads DAGVTQSPTHLIKTRGQQVTLRCSPKSGHDTVSWYQQALGQGPQFIFQYYEEEERQRGNFPDRFSGHQFPNYSSELNVNALLLGDSALYLCASSLEGTGPNTEAFFGQGTRLTVV.

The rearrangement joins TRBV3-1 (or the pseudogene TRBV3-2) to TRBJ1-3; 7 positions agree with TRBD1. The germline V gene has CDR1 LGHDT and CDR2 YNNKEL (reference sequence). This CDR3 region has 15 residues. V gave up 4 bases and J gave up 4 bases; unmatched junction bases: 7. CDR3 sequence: CASSPSDRAGNTIYF. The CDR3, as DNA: TGTGCCAGCAGCCCATCAGACAGGGCCGGAAACACCATATATTTT.

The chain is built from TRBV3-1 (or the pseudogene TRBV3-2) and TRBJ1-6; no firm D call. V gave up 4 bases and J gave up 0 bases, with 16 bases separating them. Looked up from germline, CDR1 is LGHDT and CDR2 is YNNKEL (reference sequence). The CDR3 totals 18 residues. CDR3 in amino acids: CASSRETAFSSYNSPLHF. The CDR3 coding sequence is TGTGCCAGCAGCCGAGAAACAGCCTTCAGCTCCTATAATTCACCCCTCCACTTT.

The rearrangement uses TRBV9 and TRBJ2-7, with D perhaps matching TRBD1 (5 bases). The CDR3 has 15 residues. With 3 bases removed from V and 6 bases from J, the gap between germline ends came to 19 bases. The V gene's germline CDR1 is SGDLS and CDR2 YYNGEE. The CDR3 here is CASSDDGAIPGEQYF. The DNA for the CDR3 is TGTGCCAGCAGCGACGATGGGGCTATTCCGGGCGAGCAGTACTTC.

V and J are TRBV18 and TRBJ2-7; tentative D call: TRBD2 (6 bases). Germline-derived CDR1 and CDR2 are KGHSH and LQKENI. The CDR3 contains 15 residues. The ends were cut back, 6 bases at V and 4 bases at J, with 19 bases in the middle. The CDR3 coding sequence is TGTGCCAGCTCCCCCCGTCGGGGAGGAGTTTACGAGCAGTACTTC. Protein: CASSPRRGGVYEQYF.

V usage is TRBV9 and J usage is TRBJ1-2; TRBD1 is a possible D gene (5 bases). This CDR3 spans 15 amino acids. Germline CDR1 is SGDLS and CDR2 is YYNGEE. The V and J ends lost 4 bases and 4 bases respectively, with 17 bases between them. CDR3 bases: TGTGCCAGCAGCACACCGGACAAGCCCGGCTATGGCTACACCTTC. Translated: CASSTPDKPGYGYTF.

The CDR3 protein is CATSDRTGEPLHF. The CDR3 DNA reads TGTGCCACCAGTGATCGGACAGGAGAACCCCTCCACTTT. The chain employs TRBV24-1 and TRBJ1-6, with 7 bases aligning to TRBD1. The CDR3 spans 13 residues. The V gene end was trimmed by 3 bases and the J gene end by 12 bases; junction bases not matched to a gene: 4. CDR1 and CDR2 from the germline V gene are KGHDR and SFDVKD.

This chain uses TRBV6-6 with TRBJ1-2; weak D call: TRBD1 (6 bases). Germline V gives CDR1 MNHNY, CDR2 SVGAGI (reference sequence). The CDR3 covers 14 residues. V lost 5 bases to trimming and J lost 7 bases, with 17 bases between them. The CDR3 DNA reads TGTGCCAGCAGTGCGGACAGCTATACGGGTGGCTACACCTTC. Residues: CASSADSYTGGYTF.

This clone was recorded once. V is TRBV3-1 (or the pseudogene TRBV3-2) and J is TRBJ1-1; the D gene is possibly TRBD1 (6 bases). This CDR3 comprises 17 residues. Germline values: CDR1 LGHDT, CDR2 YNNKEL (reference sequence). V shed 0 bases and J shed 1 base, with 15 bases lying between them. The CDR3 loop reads CASSQDPGQIENTEAFF. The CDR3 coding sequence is TGTGCCAGCAGCCAAGACCCCGGACAGATAGAGAACACTGAAGCTTTCTTT.

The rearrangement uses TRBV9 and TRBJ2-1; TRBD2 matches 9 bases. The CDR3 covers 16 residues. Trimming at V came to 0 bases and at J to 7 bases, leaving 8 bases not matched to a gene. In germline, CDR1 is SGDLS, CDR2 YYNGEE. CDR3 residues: CASSVEIGGRVNEQFF. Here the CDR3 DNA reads TGTGCCAGCAGCGTAGAAATTGGCGGGAGGGTAAATGAGCAGTTCTTC. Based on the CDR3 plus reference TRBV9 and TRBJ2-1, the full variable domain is DSGVTQTPKHLITATGQRVTLRCSPRSGDLSVYWYQQSLDQGLQFLIQYYNGEERAKGNILERFSAQQFPDLHSELNLSSLELGDSALYFCASSVEIGGRVNEQFFGPGTRLTVL.

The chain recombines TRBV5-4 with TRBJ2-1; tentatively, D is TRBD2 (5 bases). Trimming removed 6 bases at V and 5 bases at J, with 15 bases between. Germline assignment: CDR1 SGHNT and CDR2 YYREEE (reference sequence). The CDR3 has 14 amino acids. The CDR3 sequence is CASTSRGTHNEQFF. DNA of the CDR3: TGTGCCAGCACGTCCCGGGGAACGCACAATGAGCAGTTCTTC.

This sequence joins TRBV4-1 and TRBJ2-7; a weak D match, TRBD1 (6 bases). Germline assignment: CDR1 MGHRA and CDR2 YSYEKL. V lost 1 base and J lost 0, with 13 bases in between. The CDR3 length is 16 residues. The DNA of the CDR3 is TGCGCCAGCAGCCAAGGACAAGCAGGGGTCTCCTACGAGCAGTACTTC. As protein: CASSQGQAGVSYEQYF.

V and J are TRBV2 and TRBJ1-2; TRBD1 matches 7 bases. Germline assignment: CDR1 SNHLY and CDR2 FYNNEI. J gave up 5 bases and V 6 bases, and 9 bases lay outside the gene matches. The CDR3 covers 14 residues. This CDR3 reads CASRPTGDLYGYTF. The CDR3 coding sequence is TGTGCCAGCAGACCTACAGGGGACTTGTATGGCTACACCTTC.

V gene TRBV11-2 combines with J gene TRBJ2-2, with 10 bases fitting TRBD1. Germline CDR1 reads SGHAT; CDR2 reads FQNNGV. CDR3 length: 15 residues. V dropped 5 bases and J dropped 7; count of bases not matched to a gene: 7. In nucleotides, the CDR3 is TGTGCCAGCAGCCCTGGGACAGGGGCTAGCGGGGAGCTGTTTTTT. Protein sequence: CASSPGTGASGELFF.

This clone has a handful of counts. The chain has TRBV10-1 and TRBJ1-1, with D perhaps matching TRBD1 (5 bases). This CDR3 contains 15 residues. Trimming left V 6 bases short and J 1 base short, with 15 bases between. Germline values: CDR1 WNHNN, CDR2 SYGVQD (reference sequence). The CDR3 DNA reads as TGCGCCAGCAGCGGCCCCTTACAGGCGAACACTGAAGCTTTCTTT. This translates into CASSGPLQANTEAFF.